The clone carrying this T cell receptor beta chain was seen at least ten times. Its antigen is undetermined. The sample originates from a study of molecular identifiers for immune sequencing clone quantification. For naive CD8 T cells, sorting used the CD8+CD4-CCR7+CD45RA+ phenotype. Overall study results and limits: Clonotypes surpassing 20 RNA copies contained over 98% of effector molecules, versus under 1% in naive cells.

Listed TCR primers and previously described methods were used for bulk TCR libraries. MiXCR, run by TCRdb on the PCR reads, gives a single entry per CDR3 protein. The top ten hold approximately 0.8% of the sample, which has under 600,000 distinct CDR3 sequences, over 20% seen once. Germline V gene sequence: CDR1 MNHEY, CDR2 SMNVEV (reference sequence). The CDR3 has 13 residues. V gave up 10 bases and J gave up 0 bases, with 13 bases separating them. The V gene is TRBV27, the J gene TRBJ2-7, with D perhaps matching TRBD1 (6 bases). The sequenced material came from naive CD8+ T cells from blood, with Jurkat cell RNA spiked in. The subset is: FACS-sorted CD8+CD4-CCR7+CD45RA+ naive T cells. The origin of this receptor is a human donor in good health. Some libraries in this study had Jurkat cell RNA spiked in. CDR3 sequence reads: CATQRTDSYEQYF. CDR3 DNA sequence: TGTGCCACCCAGAGGACAGACTCCTACGAGCAGTACTTC.